The 9 T cell receptor beta chains below were found in one sample sequenced in a study of T cells in Graves' hyperthyroidism and ophthalmopathy. It was RNA transcripts that yielded the amplified TCR beta CDR3 regions. In the first-round RT-PCR of the TCR CDR3, the HTBI primer set was used. Via MiXCR, TCRdb re-called the multiplex PCR reads, giving one row per CDR3 protein. The sample carries around 600,000 distinct CDR3 sequences, 15% to 19% recorded once. Specimen: blood. The receptors were gathered from a woman in her twenties or thirties with Graves' hyperthyroidism.

With regard to this clonotype: This could be a read error, since a much larger clone is one nucleotide away. The CDR3 nucleotides are TGTGCCAGCACTCGGACTAGCGGTCTTGGGGAGCTGTTTTTT. Residues: CASTRTSGLGELFF. V is TRBV3-1 and J is TRBJ2-2; 10 positions agree with TRBD2. The CDR3 sequence is 14 residues long. Germline V gives CDR1 LGHDT, CDR2 YNNKEL (reference sequence). Losses at the gene ends were 7 bases for V and 8 bases for J; bases not matched to a gene: 7.

This clonotype was seen many times. The rearrangement joins TRBV2 to TRBJ2-3; 8 bases line up with TRBD2. Looked up from germline, CDR1 is SNHLY and CDR2 is FYNNEI. J was trimmed by 4 bases and V by 7 bases; bases with no gene match: 7. The CDR3 extends over 14 amino acids. The CDR3 sequence is CASIPGLGPDTQYF. The CDR3 DNA sequence: TGTGCCAGCATCCCGGGACTAGGACCAGATACGCAGTATTTT. Full variable domain (missing parts from reference TRBV2 and TRBJ2-3): EPEVTQTPSHQVTQMGQEVILRCVPISNHLYFYWYRQILGQKVEFLVSFYNNEISEKSEIFDDQFSVERPDGSNFTLKIRSTKLEDSAMYFCASIPGLGPDTQYFGPGTRLTVL.

In its sample, this clonotype was seen many times. V and J are TRBV27 and TRBJ2-5; D tentatively fits TRBD1 or TRBD2 (6 bases each). Between the trimmed V and J ends, which lost 2 bases and 5 bases, there was a span of 21 bases. This CDR3 is built from 17 residues. From germline, CDR1 is MNHEY and CDR2 SMNVEV (reference sequence). CDR3 sequence (DNA): TGTGCCAGCAGTTTAAAAGAGGGGTGGGTAGGGGGGGAGACCCAGTACTTC. Protein sequence: CASSLKEGWVGGETQYF.

This clonotype has ten or more counts. This chain uses TRBV11-3 with TRBJ2-1, with no clear D. The ends were cut back, 3 bases at V and 7 bases at J, with 10 bases in the middle. This CDR3 comprises 13 residues. Germline V gene lookup returns CDR1 SGHNT and CDR2 YENEEA. The chain's CDR3 is CASSFGETNEQFF. In DNA form, the CDR3 reads TGTGCCAGCAGCTTCGGCGAGACGAATGAGCAGTTCTTC.

This clonotype was seen only a few times. The chain combines TRBV6-4 with TRBJ1-2; the match to TRBD1 covers 7 bases. With V trimmed by 7 bases and J by 5 bases, 13 bases remained unmatched. The germline gives CDR1 MRHNA, CDR2 SNTAGT. The CDR3 is made up of 15 amino acids. CDR3 DNA: TGTGCCAGCACTTTCGAAGCGGGGACAGCGTATGGCTACACCTTC. Amino acid sequence: CASTFEAGTAYGYTF.

The genes are TRBV5-1 and TRBJ2-5, with 9 positions matching TRBD2. Germline loops: CDR1 SGHRS, CDR2 YFSETQ. Unmatched junction bases numbered 6, after V lost 1 base and J lost 5 bases. This CDR3 comprises 15 residues. Here the CDR3 DNA reads TGCGCCAGCAGCTTGAGGCCTAGCGGGGTGGAGACCCAGTACTTC. Its translation: CASSLRPSGVETQYF.

This clonotype has just a few counts. This chain connects TRBV13 to TRBJ2-4; D call uncertain. The V end was cut by 5 bases, the J end by 8 bases, with 10 bases between. The CDR3 consists of 12 residues. Per the germline V gene, CDR1 is PRHDT and CDR2 is FYEKMQ (reference sequence). CDR3 nucleotides: TGTGCCAGCAGCACCGAACGGGACATTCAGTACTTC. Translated: CASSTERDIQYF.

This clonotype was counted ten times or more. The V gene is TRBV4-1, the J gene TRBJ2-7; D is possibly TRBD1 (5 bases). The CDR3 is 15 amino acids. The V gene's germline CDR1 is MGHRA and CDR2 YSYEKL. With 0 bases removed from V and 4 bases from J, the gap between germline ends came to 13 bases. Here the CDR3 reads CASSQDWAGRYEQYF. The CDR3 DNA follows: TGCGCCAGCAGCCAAGATTGGGCAGGGCGGTACGAGCAGTACTTC.

This clonotype was observed many times. The gene calls are TRBV7-8 and TRBJ2-7; 12 bases agree with TRBD2. The junction had 5 bases not matched to a gene; V was cut back by 5 bases and J by 3 bases. CDR3 size: 15 residues. Germline V gives CDR1 SGHVS, CDR2 FQNEAQ. CDR3 protein: CASSAGLAGGYEQYF. The CDR3 nucleotides read TGTGCCAGCAGCGCGGGACTAGCGGGTGGCTACGAGCAGTACTTC.